One and the same sample provided the 6 T cell receptor beta chains below, sequenced in a study of T cell clones after liver transplantation (dated by TCRdb to the late 2010s). To prepare the library, the immunoSEQ multiplex PCR assay was applied. TCRdb stores this immuneACCESS table with in-frame sequences only. Part of the clones is absent; in the studies checked, under half of the shortfall reflects unresolved V genes, and no reason is known for the rest. Within this sample are tens of thousands of clones, with roughly 80% of them counted one time only. Together, the top ten hold about 0.52% of the sample. The specimen comprised CD4+ T cells from blood, sampled almost 47 months after liver transplant. Source of these receptors: a human patient who received a liver transplant. After a transplant, not all T cells may be the patient's own; some may come from the graft donor.

The chain has TRBV28 and TRBJ1-2; 10 nucleotides match TRBD1. J lost 8 bases, V lost 3 bases, and 3 bases had no gene match. The germline V gene encodes CDR1 MDHEN and CDR2 SYDVKM. This CDR3 has 13 amino acids. The CDR3 protein is CASSFRGQGGYTF. The CDR3 DNA sequence: TGTGCCAGCAGTTTCAGGGGACAGGGGGGCTACACCTTC.

This clone was found once. The rearrangement joins TRBV6-1 to TRBJ1-2; D is perhaps TRBD1 (5 bases). V gave up 2 bases and J gave up 3 bases, with 13 bases separating them. Germline loops: CDR1 MNHNS, CDR2 SASEGT. The CDR3 totals 15 residues. CDR3 region: CASSESTGRYYGYTF. The CDR3 nucleotides are TGTGCCAGCAGTGAATCCACAGGCCGTTACTATGGCTACACCTTC.

This sequence joins TRBV9 and TRBJ2-1, with 14 bases aligning to TRBD2. Per the germline V gene, CDR1 is SGDLS and CDR2 is YYNGEE. J gave up 5 bases and V 4 bases, and 5 bases lay outside the gene matches. CDR3 length: 16 amino acids. CDR3 in amino acids: CASSPMTSGRDNEQFF. CDR3 nucleotide sequence: TGTGCCAGCAGCCCAATGACTAGCGGGAGGGACAATGAGCAGTTCTTC.

This clone was detected only a few times. The chain employs TRBV5-4 and TRBJ1-1; no clear D. Trimming left V 4 bases short and J 0 bases short, with 1 base between. From germline, CDR1 is SGHNT and CDR2 YYREEE (reference sequence). The CDR3 sequence is 11 residues long. The CDR3 loop reads CASSMNTEAFF. CDR3 DNA: TGTGCCAGCAGCATGAACACTGAAGCTTTCTTT.

A few counts support this clone. The rearrangement joins TRBV2 to TRBJ2-2; TRBD2 agrees at 11 bases. Germline V gene data show CDR1 as SNHLY and CDR2 as FYNNEI. The trim removed 6 bases at V and 8 bases at J, leaving 8 bases unmatched. CDR3 length: 15 residues. CDR3 DNA sequence: TGTGCCAGCAGAAGACTAGCGGGATCTGTGGGGGAGCTGTTTTTT. Its translation is CASRRLAGSVGELFF.

The CDR3 sequence: CASSGPGTSGGETQYF. For the CDR3, the DNA is TGTGCCAGCAGCGGCCCCGGGACTAGCGGGGGGGAGACCCAGTACTTC. The chain uses TRBV9 and TRBJ2-5; TRBD2 aligns across 15 bases. The V segment lost 3 bases and the J segment 5 bases; nucleotides outside the gene matches: 5. The CDR3 is 16 residues long. The germline V gene has CDR1 SGDLS and CDR2 YYNGEE.